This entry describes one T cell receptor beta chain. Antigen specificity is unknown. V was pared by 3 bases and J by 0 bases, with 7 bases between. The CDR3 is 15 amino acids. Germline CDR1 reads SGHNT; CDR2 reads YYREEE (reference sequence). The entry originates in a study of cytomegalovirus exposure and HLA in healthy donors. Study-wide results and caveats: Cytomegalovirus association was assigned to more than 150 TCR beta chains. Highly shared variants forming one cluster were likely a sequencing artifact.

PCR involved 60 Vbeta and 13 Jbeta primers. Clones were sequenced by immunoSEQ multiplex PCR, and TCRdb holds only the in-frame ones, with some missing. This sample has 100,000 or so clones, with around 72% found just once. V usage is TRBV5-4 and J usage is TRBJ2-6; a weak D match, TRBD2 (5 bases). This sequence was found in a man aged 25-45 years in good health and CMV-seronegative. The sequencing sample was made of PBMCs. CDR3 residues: CASSSGNSGANVLTF. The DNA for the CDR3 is TGTGCCAGCAGCTCCGGGAACTCTGGGGCCAACGTCCTGACTTTC.